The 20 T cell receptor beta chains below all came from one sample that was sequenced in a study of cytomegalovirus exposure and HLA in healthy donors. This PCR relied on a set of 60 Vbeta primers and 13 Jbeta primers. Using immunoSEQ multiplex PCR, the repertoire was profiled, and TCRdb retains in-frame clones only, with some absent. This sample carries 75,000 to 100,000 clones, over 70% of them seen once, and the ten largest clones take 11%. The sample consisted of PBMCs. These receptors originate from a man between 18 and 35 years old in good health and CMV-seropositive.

The CDR3 loop is CAWDSRSLGEKLFF. The CDR3 DNA follows: TGTGCCTGGGACAGCCGGTCGCTTGGGGAAAAACTGTTTTTT. This chain links TRBV30 with TRBJ1-4; D possibly corresponds to TRBD1 (5 bases). Germline CDR1 GTSNPN, CDR2 SVGIG (reference sequence). The CDR3 totals 14 residues. V shed 5 bases and J shed 8 bases, with 18 bases lying between them. Variable domain in full (rest from reference TRBV30 and TRBJ1-4): SQTIHQWPATLVQPVGSPLSLECTVEGTSNPNLYWYRQAAGRGLQLLFYSVGIGQISSEVPQNLSASRPQDRQFILSSKKLLLSDSGFYLCAWDSRSLGEKLFFGSGTQLSVL.

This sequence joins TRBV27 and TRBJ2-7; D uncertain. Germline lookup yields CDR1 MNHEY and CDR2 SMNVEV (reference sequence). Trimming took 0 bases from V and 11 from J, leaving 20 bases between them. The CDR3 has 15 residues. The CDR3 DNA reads TGTGCCAGCAGTTTATCCCCCTCGGTTACTACGAAGAAGTACTTC. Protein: CASSLSPSVTTKKYF.

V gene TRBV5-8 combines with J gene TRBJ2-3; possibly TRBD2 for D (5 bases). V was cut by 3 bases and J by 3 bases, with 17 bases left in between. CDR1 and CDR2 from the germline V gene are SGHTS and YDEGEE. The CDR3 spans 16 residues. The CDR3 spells CASSSEGTFSTDTQYF. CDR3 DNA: TGTGCCAGCAGCTCCGAGGGTACATTTTCTACAGATACGCAGTATTTT.

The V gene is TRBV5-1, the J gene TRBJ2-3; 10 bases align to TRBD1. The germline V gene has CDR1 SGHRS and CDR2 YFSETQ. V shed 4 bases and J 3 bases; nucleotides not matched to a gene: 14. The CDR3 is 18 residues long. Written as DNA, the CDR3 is TGCGCCAGCAGCCCCCGCCCGGCCGGGACAGGGGTAACAGATACGCAGTATTTT. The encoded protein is CASSPRPAGTGVTDTQYF.

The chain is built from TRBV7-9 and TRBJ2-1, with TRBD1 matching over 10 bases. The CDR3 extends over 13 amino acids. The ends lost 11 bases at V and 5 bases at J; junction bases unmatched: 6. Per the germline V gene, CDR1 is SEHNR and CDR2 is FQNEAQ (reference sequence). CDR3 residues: CAEDRGPHNEQFF. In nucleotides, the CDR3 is TGTGCCGAAGACAGGGGGCCCCACAATGAGCAGTTCTTC.

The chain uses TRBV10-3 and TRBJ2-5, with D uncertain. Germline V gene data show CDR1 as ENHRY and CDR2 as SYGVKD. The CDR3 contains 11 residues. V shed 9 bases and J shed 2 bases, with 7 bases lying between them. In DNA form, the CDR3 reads TGTGCCATTCTAGTACAAGAGACCCAGTACTTC. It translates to CAILVQETQYF.

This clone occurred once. CDR3 protein: CAWRQGSYEQYF. CDR3 nucleotide sequence: TGTGCCTGGAGGCAGGGTTCCTACGAGCAGTACTTC. The genes are TRBV30 and TRBJ2-7, with D possibly being TRBD1 (5 bases). Trimming took off 3 bases at V and 1 base at J, with 7 bases between the two ends. This CDR3 is 12 amino acids long. Germline V gene lookup returns CDR1 GTSNPN and CDR2 SVGIG (reference sequence).

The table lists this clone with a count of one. The CDR3, as DNA: TGTGCCAGCAGTGAACTCTCTATGGGGGGCACCGGGGAGCTGTTTTTT. Translated: CASSELSMGGTGELFF. The chain has TRBV6-1 and TRBJ2-2, with TRBD2 as a possible D gene (6 bases). V lost 2 bases to trimming and J lost 4 bases, with 14 bases between them. The CDR3 length is 16 residues. Germline CDR1 reads MNHNS; CDR2 reads SASEGT.

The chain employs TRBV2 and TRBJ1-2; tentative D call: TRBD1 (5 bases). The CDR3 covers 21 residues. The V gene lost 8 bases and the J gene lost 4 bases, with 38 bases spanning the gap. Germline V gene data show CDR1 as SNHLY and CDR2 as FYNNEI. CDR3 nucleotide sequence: TGTGCCAGCCAGTCTACAGGTCGTATTGGTCCGACGGCCCAAAGCACCTATGGCTACACCTTC. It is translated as CASQSTGRIGPTAQSTYGYTF.

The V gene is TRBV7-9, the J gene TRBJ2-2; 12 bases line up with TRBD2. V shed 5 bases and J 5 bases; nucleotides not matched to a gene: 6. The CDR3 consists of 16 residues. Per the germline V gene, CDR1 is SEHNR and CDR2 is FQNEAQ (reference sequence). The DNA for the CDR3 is TGTGCCAGCAGCCCTAGCGGGGGGGCTGGGACCGGGGAGCTGTTTTTT. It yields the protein CASSPSGGAGTGELFF.

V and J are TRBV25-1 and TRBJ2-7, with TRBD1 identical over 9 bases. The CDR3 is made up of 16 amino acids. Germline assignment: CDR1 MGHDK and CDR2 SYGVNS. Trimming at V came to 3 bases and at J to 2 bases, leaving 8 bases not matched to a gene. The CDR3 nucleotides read TGTGCCAGCAGTGAGCGGGGGACAGGGAGGCCCTACGAGCAGTACTTC. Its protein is CASSERGTGRPYEQYF.

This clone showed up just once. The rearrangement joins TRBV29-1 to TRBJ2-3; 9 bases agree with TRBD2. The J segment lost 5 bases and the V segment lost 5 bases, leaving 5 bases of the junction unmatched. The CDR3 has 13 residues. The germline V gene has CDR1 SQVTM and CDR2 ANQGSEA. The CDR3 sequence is CSVRRGGVDTQYF. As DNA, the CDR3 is TGCAGCGTTCGACGCGGGGGGGTAGATACGCAGTATTTT.

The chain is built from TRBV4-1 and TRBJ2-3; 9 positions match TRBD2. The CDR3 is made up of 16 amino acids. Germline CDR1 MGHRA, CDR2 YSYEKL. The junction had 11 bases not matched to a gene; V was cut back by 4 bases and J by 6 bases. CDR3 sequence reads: CASSPEQRGAWDTQYF. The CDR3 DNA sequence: TGCGCCAGCAGCCCTGAGCAGCGGGGGGCCTGGGATACGCAGTATTTT.

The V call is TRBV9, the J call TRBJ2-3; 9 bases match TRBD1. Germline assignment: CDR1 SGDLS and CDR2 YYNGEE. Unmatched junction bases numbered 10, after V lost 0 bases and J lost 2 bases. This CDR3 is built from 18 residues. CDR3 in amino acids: CASSVDPLGQGNTDTQYF. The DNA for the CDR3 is TGTGCCAGCAGCGTAGACCCCCTGGGACAGGGAAACACAGATACGCAGTATTTT. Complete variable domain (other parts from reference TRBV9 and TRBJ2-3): DSGVTQTPKHLITATGQRVTLRCSPRSGDLSVYWYQQSLDQGLQFLIQYYNGEERAKGNILERFSAQQFPDLHSELNLSSLELGDSALYFCASSVDPLGQGNTDTQYFGPGTRLTVL.

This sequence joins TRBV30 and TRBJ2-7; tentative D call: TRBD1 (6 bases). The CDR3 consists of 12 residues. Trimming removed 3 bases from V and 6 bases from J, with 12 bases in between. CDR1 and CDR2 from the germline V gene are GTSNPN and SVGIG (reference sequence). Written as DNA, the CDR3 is TGTGCCTGGAGCTGGGGGCAGGCCGAGCAGTACTTC. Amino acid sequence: CAWSWGQAEQYF.

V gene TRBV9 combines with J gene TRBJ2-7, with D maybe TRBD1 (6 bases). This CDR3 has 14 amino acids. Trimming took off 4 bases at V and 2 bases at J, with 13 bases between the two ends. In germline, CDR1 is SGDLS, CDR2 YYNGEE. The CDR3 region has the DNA TGTGCCAGCAGCTCAACAGGGTTGACCTACGAGCAGTACTTC. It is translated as CASSSTGLTYEQYF.

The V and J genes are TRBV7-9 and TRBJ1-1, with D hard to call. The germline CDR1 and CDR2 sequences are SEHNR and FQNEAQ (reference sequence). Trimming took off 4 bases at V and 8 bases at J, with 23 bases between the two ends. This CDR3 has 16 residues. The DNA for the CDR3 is TGTGCCAGCAGCTACCCCCGTGGGCAGGCCGTTCGGGAAGCTTTCTTT. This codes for CASSYPRGQAVREAFF. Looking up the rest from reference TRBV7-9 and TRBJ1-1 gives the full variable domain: DTGVSQNPRHKITKRGQNVTFRCDPISEHNRLYWYRQTLGQGPEFLTYFQNEAQLEKSRLLSDRFSAERPKGSFSTLEIQRTEQGDSAMYLCASSYPRGQAVREAFFGQGTRLTVV.

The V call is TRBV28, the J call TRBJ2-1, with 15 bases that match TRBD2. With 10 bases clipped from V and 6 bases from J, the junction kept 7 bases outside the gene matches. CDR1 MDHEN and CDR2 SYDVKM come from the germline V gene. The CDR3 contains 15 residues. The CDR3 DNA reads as TGTGCCACCCGGACTAGCGGGGGGGCCGGCAATGAGCAGTTCTTC. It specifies CATRTSGGAGNEQFF.

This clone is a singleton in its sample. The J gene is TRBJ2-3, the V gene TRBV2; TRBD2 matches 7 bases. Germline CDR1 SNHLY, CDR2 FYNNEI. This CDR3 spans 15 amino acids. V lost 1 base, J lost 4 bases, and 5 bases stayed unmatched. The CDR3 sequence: CASSEVGLEADTQYF. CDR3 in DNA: TGTGCCAGCAGTGAAGTCGGACTAGAAGCAGATACGCAGTATTTT.

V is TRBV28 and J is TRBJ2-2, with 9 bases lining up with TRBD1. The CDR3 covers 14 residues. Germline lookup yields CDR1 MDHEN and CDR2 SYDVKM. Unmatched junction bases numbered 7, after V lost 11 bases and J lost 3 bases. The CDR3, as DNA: TGTGCCGTACCGGGACAGGGTCACACCGGGGAGCTGTTTTTT. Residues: CAVPGQGHTGELFF.